This TCR beta chain was documented in a study of cytomegalovirus exposure and HLA in healthy donors. As for the study in general: A prior study identified approximately 120 million unique TCR beta sequences from about 180 million T cells.

Notes on the study in general: Common viral pathogens seemed, in a later analysis, to connect with several of the most significant clusters. The study listed 164 cytomegalovirus-associated TCR beta chains.

Points on this clone: Its cognate antigen is unknown.

V was pared by 7 bases and J by 10 bases, with 14 bases between. Per germline, CDR1 MDHEN and CDR2 SYDVKM. The CDR3 is 12 amino acids. Use of 60 Vbeta and 13 Jbeta primers characterized the PCR. TCRdb's table, derived via immunoSEQ multiplex PCR, lists solely in-frame clones and lacks some. The sample holds about 67,000 clones. The source is a woman between 25 and 40 years old in good health and CMV-seronegative. The specimen sequenced was PBMCs. The rearrangement joins TRBV28 to TRBJ2-1, with D maybe TRBD2 (6 bases). CDR3 nucleotides: TGTGCCAGCAAGACGGGCCGGGGGGAGCAGTTCTTC. Its translation is CASKTGRGEQFF.